This TCR beta chain was sequenced for a study of T cells in Graves' hyperthyroidism and ophthalmopathy. Across the study: The blood sample was taken at first diagnosis, before treatment began.

The CDR3 regions of TCR beta were amplified from RNA transcripts. The HTBI primer set drove a first-round RT-PCR of the TCR CDR3. Using its own MiXCR run on the multiplex PCR reads, TCRdb lists one record per CDR3 protein. The sample has 310,000 or so distinct CDR3 sequences; 17% are singletons. Diagnosis rested on symptoms, serum thyroxine and TRAb, thyroid ultrasound, and orbital computed tomography. This clonotype was counted between two and nine times. Its antigen is as yet unknown. Study findings and constraints: Most expanded thyroid clonotypes above 0.001 recurred in blood. The model identified upcoming ophthalmopathy a median approximately six months ahead of onset.

The V and J ends lost 3 bases and 0 bases respectively, with 10 bases between them. This CDR3 region has 16 residues. Germline V gene data show CDR1 as SGDLS and CDR2 as YYNGEE. The receptor comes from a woman in her sixties with Graves' ophthalmopathy. J is TRBJ2-6 and V is TRBV9; D not resolved. What was sequenced was blood. The CDR3 coding sequence is TGTGCCAGCAGCGAGACGGGCACCTCTGGGGCCAACGTCCTGACTTTC. It is translated as CASSETGTSGANVLTF.